The 30 T cell receptor beta chains below all came from one sample that was sequenced in a study of CD8 T cells in ankylosing spondylitis. TCRdb re-derived calls from the 5' RACE reads in MiXCR, one entry per CDR3 protein. The repertoire holds around 140,000 distinct CDR3 sequences, with roughly 11% as singletons. Material: blood, either unsorted or a sorted T cell fraction (not recorded which). These receptors were collected from a female donor with ankylosing spondylitis or in good health (not recorded which).

This clonotype has a count of ten or more. The rearrangement joins TRBV28 to TRBJ1-5; 7 bases map to TRBD1. V was pared by 6 bases and J by 4 bases, with 9 bases of the junction left unmatched. The CDR3 sequence is 15 residues long. Germline V gene lookup returns CDR1 MDHEN and CDR2 SYDVKM. The CDR3 here is CASRSDRVINQPQHF. The CDR3 DNA reads as TGTGCCAGCAGGAGCGACAGGGTAATAAATCAGCCCCAGCATTTT.

Ten or more counts support this clonotype. The chain recombines TRBV9 with TRBJ2-7; 7 bases match TRBD1. This CDR3 region has 14 residues. Trimming removed 0 bases from V and 2 bases from J; junction bases left unmatched: 2. The germline gives CDR1 SGDLS, CDR2 YYNGEE. CDR3 region: CASSVGTGTYEQYF. The CDR3 DNA reads TGTGCCAGCAGCGTAGGGACAGGAACCTACGAGCAGTACTTC.

This clonotype was counted ten times or more. The chain combines TRBV5-1 with TRBJ1-2; 9 nucleotides align to TRBD1. Germline V lookup: CDR1 SGHRS, CDR2 YFSETQ. The length of the CDR3 is 15 residues. V lost 2 bases and J lost 4; bases outside the gene matches: 6. CDR3 nucleotides: TGCGCCAGCAGCTTATCACAGGGGGCTGGCTATGGCTACACCTTC. It specifies CASSLSQGAGYGYTF.

In its sample, this clonotype was seen many times. The rearrangement joins TRBV6-5 to TRBJ1-1, with TRBD1 matching 7 bases. CDR1 and CDR2 (germline): MNHEY, SVGAGI. The V and J ends lost 5 bases and 9 bases, in that order; junction bases with no gene match: 6. There are 12 residues in the CDR3. The CDR3 DNA reads as TGTGCCAGCAGTCTACAGGGGTCCAAAGCTTTCTTT. This codes for CASSLQGSKAFF.

This clonotype was seen ten or more times. The rearrangement uses TRBV5-1 and TRBJ2-2; TRBD2 matches at 8 bases. The CDR3 has 14 amino acids. Germline-derived CDR1 and CDR2 are SGHRS and YFSETQ. The V and J ends lost 3 bases and 6 bases, in that order; junction bases with no gene match: 4. Written as DNA, the CDR3 is TGCGCCAGCAGCTCGGGACTAGTGGCCGGGGAGCTGTTTTTT. Translating it yields CASSSGLVAGELFF.

This clonotype appeared many times. The chain combines TRBV5-1 with TRBJ2-1; 9 bases line up with TRBD2. The CDR3 is made up of 17 amino acids. Germline V gene sequence: CDR1 SGHRS, CDR2 YFSETQ. Trimming at V came to 4 bases and at J to 7 bases, leaving 15 bases not matched to a gene. The chain's CDR3 is CASSLLQLAGLGNEQFF. The CDR3 DNA sequence: TGCGCCAGCAGCCTCCTTCAGCTAGCGGGATTGGGGAATGAGCAGTTCTTC.

V and J are TRBV12-3 or TRBV12-4 and TRBJ2-1, with TRBD2 identical over 8 bases. The CDR3 has 19 amino acids. V trimming: 11 bases; J trimming: 0 bases; junction bases outside the gene matches: 21. In DNA, the CDR3 is TGTGCCTTCAGTCTCCCGTGGGTAGCGGGACCCCCCTCCTACAATGAGCAGTTCTTC. Its translation: CAFSLPWVAGPPSYNEQFF.

In its sample, this clonotype was seen many times. The gene calls are TRBV2 and TRBJ2-3, with TRBD2 matching over 13 bases. This CDR3 has 15 amino acids. Germline CDR1 and CDR2: SNHLY and FYNNEI. J lost 5 bases, V lost 7 bases, and 6 bases had no gene match. This CDR3 is CASNGLAGALDTQYF. In nucleotides, the CDR3 is TGTGCCAGCAACGGACTAGCGGGAGCTTTAGATACGCAGTATTTT.

This clonotype was seen only a few times. J is TRBJ2-3 and V is TRBV5-1, with D possibly TRBD1 on 6 matching bases. The CDR3 contains 15 residues. V lost 8 bases and J 6 bases, leaving 22 bases between the germline ends. Germline CDR1 reads SGHRS; CDR2 reads YFSETQ. CDR3 region: CASRRRDTQGDTQYF. The DNA of the CDR3 is TGCGCCAGTCGACGACGGGACACCCAAGGGGATACGCAGTATTTT.

This clonotype was detected only a few times. The rearrangement links TRBV28 to TRBJ2-7; D may be TRBD1 or TRBD2 (6 bases each). CDR3 length: 14 residues. Germline CDR1 MDHEN, CDR2 SYDVKM. Between the trimmed V and J ends, which lost 5 bases and 0 bases, there was a span of 11 bases. The CDR3 is CASSPPGASYEQYF. The CDR3 DNA reads TGTGCCAGCAGTCCTCCGGGGGCCTCCTACGAGCAGTACTTC.

This clonotype was detected ten times or more. This chain uses TRBV29-1 with TRBJ1-4; no reliable D call. CDR3 length: 11 amino acids. Germline V gene lookup returns CDR1 SQVTM and CDR2 ANQGSEA. V lost 7 bases to trimming and J lost 1 base, with 4 bases between them. The CDR3 coding sequence is TGCAGCGCACAAACTAATGAAAAACTGTTTTTT. Translating gives CSAQTNEKLFF.

Notes on this clonotype: A much more abundant neighbour one base away suggests this may be a read error. CDR3 protein: CASSTDNDQFF. CDR3 bases: TGCGCCAGCAGCACCGACAATGACCAGTTCTTC. The chain is built from TRBV5-1 and TRBJ2-1; no clear D gene. Germline V gives CDR1 SGHRS, CDR2 YFSETQ. CDR3 length equals 11 residues.

This clonotype was detected ten times or more. The rearrangement links TRBV10-3 to TRBJ2-1; unclear D gene. Germline V CDR1 and CDR2: ENHRY, SYGVKD. The CDR3 length is 15 residues. Trimming took 3 bases from V and 6 from J, leaving 15 bases between them. This CDR3 reads CAISEGRKVSNEQFF. CDR3 nucleotide sequence: TGTGCCATCAGTGAAGGCAGGAAGGTGTCCAATGAGCAGTTCTTC.

The chain links TRBV7-2 to TRBJ2-7, with 8 nucleotides matching TRBD2. V lost 3 bases and J lost 0; bases outside the gene matches: 4. In germline, CDR1 is SGHTA, CDR2 FQGNSA. CDR3 length: 15 residues. The CDR3 protein is CASSFEAGASYEQYF. The CDR3 DNA is TGTGCCAGCAGCTTCGAAGCGGGAGCCTCCTACGAGCAGTACTTC.

This clonotype was detected many times. This chain uses TRBV7-3 with TRBJ2-5; D not certain. Trimming pared 5 bases from V and 5 bases from J, leaving 12 bases between. The CDR3 loop spans 13 amino acids. Germline V gives CDR1 SGHTA, CDR2 FQGTGA. The CDR3 here is CASSRKAGETQYF. As DNA, the CDR3 is TGTGCCAGCAGCCGGAAAGCTGGGGAGACCCAGTACTTC.

This clonotype showed up many times. This sequence joins TRBV20-1 and TRBJ1-4; tentatively, D is TRBD1 (5 bases). Deletions cut 5 bases from V and 8 bases from J, with 12 bases between. Germline CDR1 is DFQATT and CDR2 is SNEGSKA (reference sequence). The CDR3 is 12 amino acids. The CDR3 DNA is TGCAGTGCTTCCACCTGGGGGGAAAAACTGTTTTTT. Its protein is CSASTWGEKLFF.

This clonotype was counted ten times or more. The J gene is TRBJ2-5, the V gene TRBV10-3; 7 bases are a match to TRBD1. This CDR3 has 15 residues. Germline V gives CDR1 ENHRY, CDR2 SYGVKD. V dropped 4 bases and J dropped 2; count of bases not matched to a gene: 7. This chain's CDR3 is CAISGEHRGQETQYF. The CDR3 bases are TGTGCCATCAGTGGGGAGCACAGGGGACAAGAGACCCAGTACTTC.

There are a few counts of this clonotype. This rearrangement joins TRBV19 to TRBJ2-1; 10 bases are a match to TRBD2. V trimming: 3 bases; J trimming: 4 bases; junction bases outside the gene matches: 6. The CDR3 length is 16 residues. Germline lookup yields CDR1 LNHDA and CDR2 SQIVND (reference sequence). The CDR3 here is CASSIRAGGGYNEQFF. In DNA, the CDR3 is TGTGCCAGTAGTATTCGAGCGGGAGGGGGATACAATGAGCAGTTCTTC.

This clonotype was seen many times. V usage is TRBV2 and J usage is TRBJ2-3; D call uncertain. There are 15 residues in the CDR3. Germline CDR1 SNHLY, CDR2 FYNNEI. V was shortened by 10 bases and J by 4 bases, with 21 bases between the two germline ends. The chain's CDR3 is CANLRVLNGPDTQYF. CDR3 coding DNA: TGTGCCAACCTCCGGGTCCTAAATGGACCAGATACGCAGTATTTT.

A word on this clonotype: The junction does not match germline at one end; this may be a read error. The chain is built from TRBV3-1 and TRBJ2-3, with 11 positions matching TRBD2. The germline gives CDR1 LGHDT, CDR2 YNNKEL (reference sequence). This CDR3 contains 17 residues. The CDR3 sequence: CATSKQGTSGATDTQYF. DNA of the CDR3: TGTGCCACCAGCAAACAGGGGACTAGCGGAGCCACAGATACGCAGTATTTT.

The chain recombines TRBV10-3 with TRBJ2-1; weak D call: TRBD2 (6 bases). CDR3 length equals 14 residues. Germline CDR1 and CDR2: ENHRY and SYGVKD. V was shortened by 3 bases and J by 8 bases, with 14 bases between the two germline ends. The CDR3 protein is CAISDTGVRYEQFF. Written as DNA, the CDR3 is TGTGCCATCAGTGATACGGGAGTGCGTTATGAGCAGTTCTTC.

This clonotype came up many times. This chain connects TRBV7-9 to TRBJ2-1, with D perhaps matching TRBD1 or TRBD2 (5 bases each). Germline V gene sequence: CDR1 SEHNR, CDR2 FQNEAQ (reference sequence). Trimming shortened V by 5 bases and J by 11 bases, and 22 bases separated the two germline ends. The CDR3 runs 15 residues. For the CDR3, the DNA is TGTGCCAGCAGCGAAACCGGGACGATTCGGCCCCAGCAGTTCTTC. It codes for CASSETGTIRPQQFF.

This clonotype was seen ten or more times. V is TRBV5-1 and J is TRBJ2-7, with D possibly TRBD1 on 5 matching bases. This CDR3 contains 16 residues. CDR1 and CDR2 (germline): SGHRS, YFSETQ. The ends were cut back, 0 bases at V and 0 bases at J, with 13 bases in the middle. The CDR3 here is CASSLAVGASSYEQYF. Written as DNA, the CDR3 is TGCGCCAGCAGCTTGGCCGTAGGGGCGAGCTCCTACGAGCAGTACTTC.

The sample holds many counts of this clonotype. V gene TRBV7-9 combines with J gene TRBJ2-3; no clear D gene. V lost 2 bases, J lost 2 bases, and 11 bases lay in between. This CDR3 has 15 amino acids. The germline V gene encodes CDR1 SEHNR and CDR2 FQNEAQ (reference sequence). The CDR3 loop reads CASSLTETITDTQYF. In DNA form, the CDR3 reads TGTGCCAGCAGCTTAACGGAAACAATCACAGATACGCAGTATTTT.

This clonotype was observed a few times. V gene TRBV10-3 combines with J gene TRBJ2-1; 13 bases map to TRBD2. From germline, CDR1 is ENHRY and CDR2 SYGVKD. The CDR3 is 18 amino acids. The ends lost 6 bases at V and 0 bases at J; junction bases unmatched: 8. CDR3 loop: CAIRGIGTSGDSYNEQFF. The DNA of the CDR3 is TGTGCCATCAGGGGAATCGGGACTAGCGGGGACTCCTACAATGAGCAGTTCTTC.

At least ten counts were recorded for this clonotype. CDR3 DNA: TGCAGTGCTTTGACTGGGGCAGAGACCCAGTACTTC. Amino acids: CSALTGAETQYF. The rearrangement uses TRBV20-1 and TRBJ2-5; D perhaps matches TRBD1 (5 bases). The germline V gene has CDR1 DFQATT and CDR2 SNEGSKA (reference sequence). V gave up 5 bases and J gave up 4 bases, with 11 bases separating them. The CDR3 is made up of 12 amino acids.

This clonotype was counted between two and nine times. The CDR3 loop is CASSVFRPSGSYEQYF. CDR3 coding DNA: TGTGCCAGCAGTGTATTTAGGCCTAGCGGCTCCTACGAGCAGTACTTC. V and J are TRBV6-1 and TRBJ2-7; 7 bases align to TRBD2. Germline values: CDR1 MNHNS, CDR2 SASEGT. The CDR3 totals 16 residues. V trimming: 4 bases; J trimming: 0 bases; junction bases outside the gene matches: 9.

The V gene is TRBV20-1, the J gene TRBJ1-5; TRBD1 aligns across 10 bases. From germline, CDR1 is DFQATT and CDR2 SNEGSKA (reference sequence). This CDR3 has 15 amino acids. After removal of 0 bases from V and 7 bases from J, the junction contained 6 bases not matched to a gene. CDR3 nucleotides: TGCAGTGCTAGAGATCCCGGGACAGGGGCCCAGCCCCAGCATTTT. As protein: CSARDPGTGAQPQHF.

This clonotype was recorded many times. The rearrangement links TRBV25-1 to TRBJ2-1; tentatively, D is TRBD2 (5 bases). Trimming left V 6 bases short and J 6 bases short, with 9 bases between. The CDR3 has 12 residues. Germline lookup yields CDR1 MGHDK and CDR2 SYGVNS. The CDR3 nucleotides read TGTGCCAGCAGGGACTTTCTCAATGAGCAGTTCTTC. It yields the protein CASRDFLNEQFF.

Concerning this clonotype: Just one base apart from a much larger clone, this may be a read error. For the CDR3, the DNA is TGTGCCAGCGGGAAGGGGAGCTACGAGCAGCACTTC. Translating gives CASGKGSYEQHF. J is TRBJ2-7 and V is TRBV7-6; D may match TRBD1 or TRBD2 (5 bases each). CDR3 length equals 12 residues. Germline V gives CDR1 SGHVS, CDR2 FNYEAQ.